A selection of T cell receptor beta chains follows, all from one sample in a study of blood T cell repertoires in COVID-19. Profiled with immunoSEQ multiplex PCR; TCRdb holds only in-frame clones, not every one. The sample gives some 250,000 clones, around 87% of which show up once; more than 6% is in the top ten. The sample consisted of peripheral blood. Receptor source: a man in his fifties or sixties who had recovered from COVID-19. Each CDR3 is given with its conserved first and last residue. The D gene is left open where the match is weak. The listing skips clone size in some rows; elsewhere it reads once, few, many or a size class.

few	TRBV19	TRBJ2-7	TRBD1	CASSPRTGSGEQYF	TGTGCCAGTAGTCCTAGGACAGGATCGGGCGAGCAGTACTTC
NA	TRBV4-1	TRBJ2-7	TRBD1	CASSQNRGYEQYF	TGCGCCAGCAGCCAAAACAGGGGTTACGAGCAGTACTTC
NA	TRBV7-9	TRBJ2-7	NA	CASSLRESGRAYEQYF	TGTGCCAGCAGCTTAAGGGAAAGCGGGCGAGCCTACGAGCAGTACTTC
NA	TRBV5-1	TRBJ1-6	NA	CASSRTSGARNSPLHF	TGCGCCAGCAGCCGGACTAGCGGGGCGCGGAATTCACCCCTCCACTTT
NA	TRBV2	TRBJ2-7	TRBD1	CAKGTGSSYEQYF	TGTGCCAAGGGGACAGGGAGCTCCTACGAGCAGTACTTC
NA	TRBV7-9	TRBJ2-1	NA	CASGRSSNEQFF	TGTGCCAGCGGGAGGAGTTCCAATGAGCAGTTCTTC
NA	TRBV5-4	TRBJ2-5	NA	CASSSSLQETQYF	TGTGCCAGCAGCTCGTCACTACAAGAGACCCAGTACTTC
NA	TRBV2	TRBJ2-3	TRBD2	CASSDLAGGGTDTQYF	TGTGCCAGCAGTGATCTAGCGGGGGGAGGAACAGATACGCAGTATTTT
NA	TRBV12-3/TRBV12-4	TRBJ2-3	NA	CASSYLLTDTQYF	TGTGCCAGCAGCTACCTTCTCACAGATACGCAGTATTTT
NA	TRBV5-6	TRBJ2-3	NA	CASRSPGGTDTQYF	TGTGCCAGCAGATCACCAGGGGGCACAGATACGCAGTATTTT
NA	TRBV9	TRBJ2-2	TRBD2	CASSVTSGGPTGELFF	TGTGCCAGCAGCGTAACTAGCGGGGGGCCCACCGGGGAGCTGTTTTTT
NA	TRBV28	TRBJ2-7	TRBD1	CASSPSPGQGSYEQYF	TGTGCCAGCAGCCCTTCCCCGGGACAGGGCAGCTACGAGCAGTACTTC
NA	TRBV18	TRBJ1-2	NA	CASSPPLGGYGYTF	TGTGCCAGCTCACCACCGTTGGGGGGCTATGGCTACACCTTC
NA	TRBV5-6	TRBJ1-2	TRBD1	CASSSFGTGTNYGYTF	TGTGCCAGCAGCTCCTTCGGGACAGGGACTAACTATGGCTACACCTTC
NA	TRBV6-4	TRBJ2-1	NA	CASSEGGAVSYNEQFF	TGTGCCAGCAGTGAGGGCGGGGCGGTAAGCTACAATGAGCAGTTCTTC
NA	TRBV5-4	TRBJ1-1	TRBD1	CASSHSRGTGNTEAFF	TGTGCCAGCAGCCACTCGAGAGGGACAGGGAACACTGAAGCTTTCTTT
NA	TRBV11-1	TRBJ2-5	TRBD1	CASSSTGTGKETQYF	TGTGCCAGCAGCTCCACAGGGACAGGCAAAGAGACCCAGTACTTC
NA	TRBV10-3	TRBJ1-4	NA	CAISESGWGGEKLFF	TGTGCCATCAGTGAGTCAGGCTGGGGAGGGGAAAAACTGTTTTTT
few	TRBV30	TRBJ2-3	TRBD2	CAWSVRASGGRAQYF	TGTGCCTGGAGTGTAAGGGCTAGCGGGGGAAGGGCGCAGTATTTT
once	TRBV30	TRBJ2-1	TRBD2	CAWSGTSGGRYEQFF	TGTGCCTGGTCCGGGACTAGCGGGGGCCGATATGAGCAGTTCTTC
NA	TRBV6-5	TRBJ1-6	NA	CASRRSDSLSSPLHF	TGTGCCAGCAGACGATCGGACAGTCTGAGTTCACCCCTCCACTTT
NA	TRBV12-5	TRBJ2-1	TRBD1	CASGLQGARNEQFF	TGTGCTAGTGGTCTACAGGGGGCGCGCAATGAGCAGTTCTTC
NA	TRBV7-2	TRBJ2-3	NA	CASSSIGDTQYF	TGTGCCAGCAGCTCGATTGGCGATACGCAGTATTTT
NA	TRBV24-1	TRBJ2-5	NA	CATSGGAQETQYF	TGTGCCACCAGCGGCGGGGCTCAAGAGACCCAGTACTTC
NA	TRBV10-3	TRBJ2-2	NA	CAISESRQGTTGELFF	TGTGCCATCAGTGAGTCGCGGCAGGGGACCACCGGGGAGCTGTTTTTT
NA	TRBV7-8	TRBJ2-3	TRBD2	CASSSRTSGGTDTQYF	TGTGCCAGCAGCTCCAGGACTAGCGGGGGTACAGATACGCAGTATTTT
NA	TRBV5-6	TRBJ1-5	NA	CASSLVDGNQPQHF	TGTGCCAGCAGCTTGGTAGATGGCAATCAGCCCCAGCATTTT
once	TRBV4-1	TRBJ1-3	TRBD1	CASSQVGGGTGVGNTIYF	TGCGCCAGCAGCCAAGTGGGAGGAGGAACAGGGGTTGGAAACACCATATATTTT
NA	TRBV2	TRBJ2-3	NA	CASSEARSDTQYF	TGTGCCAGCAGTGAAGCTAGATCTGATACGCAGTATTTT
NA	TRBV7-2	TRBJ1-5	NA	CASSLEGVSNQPQHF	TGTGCCAGCAGCTTAGAAGGGGTTAGCAATCAGCCCCAGCATTTT
NA	TRBV19	TRBJ1-1	NA	CASSTYRVGTEAFF	TGTGCCAGTAGTACATACAGGGTTGGCACTGAAGCTTTCTTT
once	TRBV24-1	TRBJ2-3	TRBD1	CATSARDRGRTDTQYF	TGTGCCACCAGTGCTCGGGACAGGGGGAGGACAGATACGCAGTATTTT
many	TRBV12-3/TRBV12-4	TRBJ2-2	NA	CACREAPGELFF	TGTGCGTGTCGAGAGGCCCCCGGGGAGCTGTTTTTT
few	TRBV30	TRBJ1-6	NA	CAWKDSITYNSPLHF	TGTGCCTGGAAGGACAGTATAACCTATAATTCACCCCTCCACTTT
NA	TRBV6-2/TRBV6-3	TRBJ2-3	TRBD2	CASSYTTSGTDTQYF	TGTGCCAGCAGTTACACGACTAGCGGCACAGATACGCAGTATTTT
NA	TRBV18	TRBJ2-7	TRBD1	CASSLGPGTGTYEQYF	TGTGCCAGCTCACTGGGACCCGGGACAGGGACCTACGAGCAGTACTTC
NA	TRBV12-3/TRBV12-4	TRBJ1-6	TRBD1	CASGGTVNSPLHF	TGTGCCAGCGGTGGGACAGTTAATTCACCCCTCCACTTT
NA	TRBV2	TRBJ2-1	NA	CASRVPSDNEQFF	TGTGCCAGCCGCGTGCCGTCGGACAATGAGCAGTTCTTC
NA	TRBV18	TRBJ1-3	NA	CASSNGQTDSGNTIYF	TGTGCCAGCTCAAACGGACAGACTGACTCTGGAAACACCATATATTTT
NA	TRBV6-1	TRBJ1-2	NA	CASSEPGPNYGYTF	TGTGCCAGCAGTGAGCCAGGGCCTAACTATGGCTACACCTTC
few	TRBV5-8	TRBJ1-5	TRBD1	CASSGPGQMTYSNQPQHF	TGTGCCAGCAGCGGTCCGGGACAGATGACCTATAGCAATCAGCCCCAGCATTTT
NA	TRBV6-4	TRBJ2-5	TRBD1	CASSDRLPTGGWETQYF	TGTGCCAGCAGTGACCGGCTGCCGACAGGGGGCTGGGAGACCCAGTACTTC
NA	TRBV27	TRBJ2-3	NA	CASTFSITDTQYF	TGTGCCAGCACCTTTTCTATCACAGATACGCAGTATTTT
once	TRBV18	TRBJ2-6	TRBD1	CASSPDRVPGANVLTF	TGTGCCAGCTCACCAGACAGGGTTCCCGGGGCCAACGTCCTGACTTTC
NA	TRBV27	TRBJ2-2	NA	CASSLTGPNTGELFF	TGTGCCAGCAGTTTGACAGGCCCGAACACCGGGGAGCTGTTTTTT
NA	TRBV7-9	TRBJ1-3	TRBD1	CASSLGLQGRGNTIYF	TGTGCCAGCAGCTTGGGGCTACAGGGGAGAGGAAACACCATATATTTT
once	TRBV5-1	TRBJ2-2	NA	CASTLQVSNTGELFF	TGCGCCAGCACCCTACAGGTTTCGAACACCGGGGAGCTGTTTTTT
once	TRBV24-1	TRBJ2-1	TRBD1	CATGQGQGNYNEQFF	TGTGCCACCGGCCAGGGACAGGGGAATTACAATGAGCAGTTCTTC
NA	TRBV2	TRBJ1-5	NA	CASSFRVSNQPQHF	TGTGCCAGCAGTTTCAGGGTAAGCAATCAGCCCCAGCATTTT
once	TRBV3-1/TRBV3-2	TRBJ1-6	NA	CASSQQGNNSPLHF	TGTGCCAGCAGCCAACAGGGGAATAATTCACCCCTCCACTTT
NA	TRBV12-5	TRBJ1-5	NA	CASGLPTVDQPQHF	TGTGCTAGTGGTTTGCCGACAGTGGATCAGCCCCAGCATTTT
few	TRBV5-1	TRBJ1-3	NA	CASRAGNTIYF	TGCGCCAGCAGAGCCGGAAACACCATATATTTT
NA	TRBV19	TRBJ2-2	NA	CASTRDSFIGFGELFF	TGTGCCAGTACCCGGGACTCCTTTATTGGTTTCGGGGAGCTGTTTTTT
NA	TRBV27	TRBJ1-2	NA	CASSKQGVGYTF	TGTGCCAGCAGCAAACAGGGTGTAGGCTACACCTTC